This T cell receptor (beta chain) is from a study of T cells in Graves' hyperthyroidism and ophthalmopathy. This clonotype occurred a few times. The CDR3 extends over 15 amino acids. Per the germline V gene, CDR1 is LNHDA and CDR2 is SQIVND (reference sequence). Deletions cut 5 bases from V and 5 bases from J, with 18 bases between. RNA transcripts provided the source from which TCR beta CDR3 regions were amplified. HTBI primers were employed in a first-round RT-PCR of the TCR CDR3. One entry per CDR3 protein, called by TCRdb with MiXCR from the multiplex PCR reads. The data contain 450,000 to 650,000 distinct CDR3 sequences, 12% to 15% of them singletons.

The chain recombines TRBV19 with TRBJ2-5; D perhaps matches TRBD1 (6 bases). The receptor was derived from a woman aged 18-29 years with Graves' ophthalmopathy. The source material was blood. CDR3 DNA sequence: TGTGCCAGTAGTCCGGGACACTCGGGGTGGGAGACCCAGTACTTC. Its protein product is CASSPGHSGWETQYF.